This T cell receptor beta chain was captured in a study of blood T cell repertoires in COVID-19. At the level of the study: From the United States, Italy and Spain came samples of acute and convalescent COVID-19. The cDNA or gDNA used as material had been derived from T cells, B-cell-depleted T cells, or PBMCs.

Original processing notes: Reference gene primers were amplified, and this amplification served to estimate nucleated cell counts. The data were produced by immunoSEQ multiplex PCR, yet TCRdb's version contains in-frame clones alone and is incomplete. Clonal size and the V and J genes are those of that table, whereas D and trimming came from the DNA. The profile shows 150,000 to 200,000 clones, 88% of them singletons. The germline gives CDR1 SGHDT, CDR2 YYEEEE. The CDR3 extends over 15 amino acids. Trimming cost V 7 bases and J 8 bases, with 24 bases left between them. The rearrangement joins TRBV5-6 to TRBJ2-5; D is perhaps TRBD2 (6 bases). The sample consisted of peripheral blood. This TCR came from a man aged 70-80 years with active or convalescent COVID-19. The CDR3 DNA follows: TGTGCCAGCGGGACGTCCGCGCGGGGCGTTATTACCCAGTACTTC. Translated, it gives CASGTSARGVITQYF.